Below are 27 T cell receptor beta chains sequenced from a single sample in a study of post-analysis software for immune sequencing data. Regarding the study as a whole: Included in a set of roughly five TRBV segments more frequent in patients than controls were TRBV5-6, TRBV5-1 and TRBV20-1.

The antigens of these receptors remain unknown. cDNA libraries for TCR beta contained unique molecular identifiers. TCRdb re-analysed the PCR reads in MiXCR, keeping a single row per CDR3 protein. Altogether some 500,000 distinct CDR3 sequences are present, around 40% being singletons, with the ten largest covering around 10%. Sequencing was performed on blood. These receptors all come from a girl aged 10 to 17 with multiple sclerosis.

This clonotype has more than one count but fewer than ten. V is TRBV9 and J is TRBJ2-7; 7 bases match TRBD1. The CDR3 spans 18 residues. Trimming removed 0 bases from V and 5 bases from J; junction bases left unmatched: 17. CDR1 and CDR2 from the germline V gene are SGDLS and YYNGEE. The CDR3 sequence is CASSVEGAMDRTYNEQYF. The CDR3 DNA sequence: TGTGCCAGCAGCGTAGAGGGCGCGATGGACAGGACTTATAACGAGCAGTACTTC. Together with reference TRBV9 and TRBJ2-7, the CDR3 gives the full variable domain: DSGVTQTPKHLITATGQRVTLRCSPRSGDLSVYWYQQSLDQGLQFLIQYYNGEERAKGNILERFSAQQFPDLHSELNLSSLELGDSALYFCASSVEGAMDRTYNEQYFGPGTRLTVT.

The V and J genes are TRBV11-2 and TRBJ1-1, with 7 bases fitting TRBD1. V lost 6 bases, J lost 2 bases, and 18 bases stayed unmatched. This CDR3 has 18 amino acids. CDR1 and CDR2 (germline): SGHAT, FQNNGV. The CDR3 bases are TGTGCCAGCAGATCTCTCCGGGACAGCGGGATAAGAAACACTGAAGCTTTCTTT. It specifies CASRSLRDSGIRNTEAFF.

The chain uses TRBV4-1 and TRBJ2-7; D may be TRBD1 (6 bases). The end of the DNA aligns better with TRBJ2-5, so the J call may be wrong. This CDR3 has 15 residues. Germline CDR1 reads MGHRA; CDR2 reads YSYEKL. CDR3 sequence (DNA): TGCGCCACAGTAGATCAGGGGACGCAAGACGAGACCCAGTACTTC. It specifies CATVDQGTQDETQYF.

This chain joins TRBV5-5 and TRBJ2-1, with D possibly matching TRBD1 (6 bases). Germline V lookup: CDR1 SGHKS, CDR2 YYEKEE (reference sequence). The CDR3 sequence is 15 residues long. The germline V and J ends were trimmed by 1 base and 5 bases, with 13 bases remaining between them. CDR3 sequence: CASSLRGTQDNEQFF. The CDR3 nucleotides read TGTGCCAGCAGCTTGAGGGGGACCCAGGACAATGAGCAGTTCTTC.

In its sample, this clonotype was seen a few times. This rearrangement joins TRBV6-5 to TRBJ1-5; 8 bases line up with TRBD1. Looked up from germline, CDR1 is MNHEY and CDR2 is SVGAGI. The CDR3 contains 14 residues. The V segment lost 2 bases and the J segment 7 bases; nucleotides outside the gene matches: 4. CDR3 coding DNA: TGTGCCAGCAGTTACCGGGCAGGGGGCCAGCCCCAGCATTTT. Its translation: CASSYRAGGQPQHF.

The J gene is TRBJ1-4, the V gene TRBV6-5; 7 nucleotides line up with TRBD1. The CDR3 is made up of 16 amino acids. V dropped 0 bases and J dropped 12; count of bases not matched to a gene: 13. Germline V gene sequence: CDR1 MNHEY, CDR2 SVGAGI. The CDR3 DNA sequence: TGTGCCAGCAGTTACTCGATCTCCAGGGGGTCCGAGGAACTGTTTTTT. Amino acids: CASSYSISRGSEELFF.

The chain combines TRBV3-1 with TRBJ2-3, with 16 nucleotides matching TRBD2. Germline assignment: CDR1 LGHDT and CDR2 YNNKEL (reference sequence). This CDR3 has 14 residues. Trimming removed 5 bases from V and 9 bases from J; junction bases left unmatched: 2. CDR3 region: CASSGTSGRGTQYF. In DNA form, the CDR3 reads TGTGCCAGCAGCGGGACTAGCGGGAGGGGCACGCAGTATTTT.

The chain recombines TRBV15 with TRBJ2-3, with 10 bases fitting TRBD2. Germline-derived CDR1 and CDR2 are LNHNV and YYDKDF (reference sequence). The V gene end was trimmed by 3 bases and the J gene end by 8 bases; junction bases not matched to a gene: 8. The CDR3 spans 15 residues. As DNA, the CDR3 is TGTGCCACCAGCAGTCAGCGGGAGGGCCAGGGTACGCAGTATTTT. This codes for CATSSQREGQGTQYF.

This clonotype was observed a few times. V and J are TRBV12-3 or TRBV12-4 and TRBJ2-5, with D perhaps assigned TRBD1 or TRBD2 (6 bases each). The CDR3 spans 14 residues. Between the trimmed V and J ends, which lost 3 bases and 3 bases, there was a span of 11 bases. This CDR3 is CASSFGGGEETQYF. CDR3 bases: TGTGCCAGCAGTTTCGGGGGCGGAGAAGAGACCCAGTACTTC.

The J gene is TRBJ2-1, the V gene TRBV3-1; the match to TRBD2 covers 13 bases. V gave up 4 bases and J gave up 2 bases; unmatched junction bases: 5. Germline V gene data show CDR1 as LGHDT and CDR2 as YNNKEL (reference sequence). CDR3 size: 17 residues. The CDR3 loop reads CASSRGTSGIAYNEQFF. CDR3 nucleotide sequence: TGTGCCAGCAGCCGCGGGACTAGCGGGATTGCCTACAATGAGCAGTTCTTC.

This clonotype has just a few counts. J is TRBJ2-1 and V is TRBV20-1; 11 bases are shared with TRBD2. Germline V gives CDR1 DFQATT, CDR2 SNEGSKA (reference sequence). V dropped 5 bases and J dropped 5; count of bases not matched to a gene: 2. The CDR3 totals 13 residues. The CDR3 is CSAGGLADNEQFF. CDR3 in DNA: TGCAGTGCTGGGGGACTAGCGGACAATGAGCAGTTCTTC.

This rearrangement joins TRBV12-3 or TRBV12-4 to TRBJ1-2; the D gene is possibly TRBD1 (6 bases). The CDR3 runs to 18 residues. The germline V and J ends were trimmed by 3 bases and 2 bases, with 22 bases remaining between them. CDR3: CASSFGGLGRLTNYGYTF. CDR3 in DNA: TGTGCCAGCAGTTTTGGGGGGCTGGGCCGACTGACCAACTATGGCTACACCTTC.

The sample holds a few counts of this clonotype. The J gene is TRBJ2-7, the V gene TRBV29-1; the D is unclear. Trimming left V 0 bases short and J 0 bases short, with 9 bases between. Germline V gene sequence: CDR1 SQVTM, CDR2 ANQGSEA. This CDR3 contains 14 residues. The CDR3 nucleotides are TGCAGCGTTGAAGACCGCCCCTTCTCCTACGAGCAGTACTTC. It is translated as CSVEDRPFSYEQYF.

This clonotype was recorded a few times. The chain is built from TRBV7-9 and TRBJ2-7; 9 bases map to TRBD2. This CDR3 spans 16 amino acids. Unmatched junction bases numbered 12, after V lost 3 bases and J lost 6 bases. The germline CDR1 and CDR2 sequences are SEHNR and FQNEAQ (reference sequence). DNA of the CDR3: TGTGCCAGCAGCTTTTACGAAGGGACTAGCCTCCTCGAGCAGTACTTC. This sequence encodes CASSFYEGTSLLEQYF.

This clonotype was counted only a few times. The rearrangement joins TRBV15 to TRBJ1-2, with D unclear. The germline V gene encodes CDR1 LNHNV and CDR2 YYDKDF (reference sequence). This CDR3 region has 14 residues. V lost 0 bases, J lost 2 bases, and 7 bases lay in between. The CDR3 protein is CATSRDGGNYGYTF. CDR3 nucleotides: TGTGCCACCAGCAGAGATGGAGGAAACTATGGCTACACCTTC.

V gene TRBV27 combines with J gene TRBJ1-2, with D possibly matching TRBD1 (5 bases). The CDR3 spans 13 residues. Trimming removed 6 bases from V and 7 bases from J, with 15 bases in between. CDR1 and CDR2 from the germline V gene are MNHEY and SMNVEV (reference sequence). The chain's CDR3 is CASSSGSVGGYTF. In nucleotides, the CDR3 is TGTGCCAGCAGCTCAGGGTCGGTGGGTGGCTACACCTTC.

Concerning this clonotype itself: One end of the junction does not line up with germline, which may come from a read error. V usage is TRBV15 and J usage is TRBJ2-4; D tentatively reads TRBD1 or TRBD2 (7 bases each). Germline V gives CDR1 LNHNV, CDR2 YYDKDF (reference sequence). This CDR3 is built from 15 residues. The CDR3 coding sequence is TGTGTCACCAGGGGGGAGGGCGTAGCCAAAAACATTCAGTACTTC. It specifies CVTRGEGVAKNIQYF.

The CDR3: CASSADRSSLPDTQYF. CDR3 bases: TGCGCCAGCAGCGCCGACAGGTCCAGTCTTCCAGATACGCAGTATTTT. V and J are TRBV5-1 and TRBJ2-3, with D perhaps matching TRBD1 (6 bases). The CDR3 consists of 16 residues. The germline gives CDR1 SGHRS, CDR2 YFSETQ. Trimming removed 4 bases at V and 4 bases at J, with 19 bases between.

A few counts support this clonotype. This chain joins TRBV29-1 and TRBJ2-5; D unresolved. Trimming shortened V by 4 bases and J by 1 base, and 13 bases separated the two germline ends. Germline V CDR1 and CDR2: SQVTM, ANQGSEA. The CDR3 sequence is 14 residues long. CDR3 DNA: TGCAGCGTTGGGGGAATGACCGGCCAAGAGACCCAGTACTTC. This encodes CSVGGMTGQETQYF.

The V call is TRBV29-1, the J call TRBJ2-1; TRBD2 matches 8 bases. With 3 bases clipped from V and 1 base from J, the junction kept 5 bases outside the gene matches. The germline gives CDR1 SQVTM, CDR2 ANQGSEA. CDR3 length equals 15 residues. CDR3 coding DNA: TGCAGCGTTGAGGGGCGGGAGGCGTCCTACAATGAGCAGTTCTTC. Protein sequence: CSVEGREASYNEQFF.

CDR3 coding DNA: TGTGCCTCCCAACAGGGGCTACAAGAGACCCAGTACTTC. Its translation: CASQQGLQETQYF. The chain recombines TRBV30 with TRBJ2-5; 7 bases match TRBD1. The germline V gene encodes CDR1 GTSNPN and CDR2 SVGIG (reference sequence). This CDR3 has 13 residues. V shed 7 bases, J shed 2 bases, and the junction held 7 bases outside the gene matches.

Of note for this clonotype: At one of its ends the junction is not consistent with the germline gene, which may arise from a read error. The genes are TRBV7-2 and TRBJ1-2; tentatively, D is TRBD1 (5 bases). Germline assignment: CDR1 SGHTA and CDR2 FQGNSA. This CDR3 is built from 14 residues. The CDR3 DNA reads TGTGCCAGCAGCTTTCAGGGATCTAACTATGGCTACACCTTT. Translating it yields CASSFQGSNYGYTF.

The CDR3 loop is CSAAPGQGDRYEQYF. The DNA for the CDR3 is TGCAGTGCTGCACCGGGACAGGGTGATCGGTACGAGCAGTACTTC. The chain employs TRBV20-1 and TRBJ2-7, with 9 bases matching TRBD1. This CDR3 comprises 15 residues. With 5 bases clipped from V and 4 bases from J, the junction kept 12 bases outside the gene matches. Germline-derived CDR1 and CDR2 are DFQATT and SNEGSKA (reference sequence).

This clonotype was seen a handful of times. This chain uses TRBV6-1 with TRBJ2-5, with TRBD2 matching over 10 bases. V dropped 5 bases and J dropped 2; count of bases not matched to a gene: 20. Germline CDR1 reads MNHNS; CDR2 reads SASEGT. The CDR3 consists of 20 residues. The chain's CDR3 is CASSTPPEGSGRVKQETQYF. Written as DNA, the CDR3 is TGTGCCAGCAGTACACCCCCCGAGGGAAGCGGGAGGGTAAAACAAGAGACCCAGTACTTC.

The gene calls are TRBV7-3 and TRBJ1-6; D is undetermined. The CDR3 consists of 14 residues. V lost 5 bases to trimming and J lost 7 bases, with 12 bases between them. CDR1 and CDR2 from the germline V gene are SGHTA and FQGTGA. The CDR3 spells CASSQGTENSPLHF. As DNA, the CDR3 is TGTGCCAGCAGCCAAGGCACAGAGAATTCACCCCTCCACTTT.

The chain links TRBV4-3 to TRBJ2-3; D unresolved. The CDR3 length is 14 residues. V lost 0 bases and J 2 bases, leaving 6 bases between the germline ends. CDR1 and CDR2 (germline): LGHNA, YSLEER. The CDR3 sequence is CASSQEPNTDTQYF. The CDR3 DNA sequence: TGCGCCAGCAGCCAAGAGCCTAACACAGATACGCAGTATTTT.

The chain couples TRBV7-2 to TRBJ2-5; D is uncertain. The end of the DNA fits TRBJ2-7 better, so the J call may be wrong. This CDR3 has 14 amino acids. CDR1 and CDR2 from the germline V gene are SGHTA and FQGNSA. The CDR3 bases are TGTGCCAGCAGCGCGACTCAATTCCTCGGCGAGCAGTACTTC. Its translation: CASSATQFLGEQYF.